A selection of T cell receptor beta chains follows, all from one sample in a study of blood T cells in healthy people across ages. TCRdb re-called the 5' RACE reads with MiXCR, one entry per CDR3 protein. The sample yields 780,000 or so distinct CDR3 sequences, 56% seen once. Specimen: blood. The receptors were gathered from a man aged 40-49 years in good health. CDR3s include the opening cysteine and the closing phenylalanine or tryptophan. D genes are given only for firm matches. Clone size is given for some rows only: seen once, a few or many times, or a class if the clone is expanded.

CDR3 DNA: TGTGCCAGCAGCATAGGACAGAATTACGATTTGAACACTGAAGCTTTCTTT
CDR3 protein: CASSIGQNYDLNTEAFF
J gene: TRBJ1-1
clone size: .
V gene: TRBV11-2
D gene: .

CDR3 DNA: TGTGCCAGCAGTCCTCGATCCTACACCGGGGAGCTGTTTTTT
CDR3 protein: CASSPRSYTGELFF
J gene: TRBJ2-2
clone size: .
V gene: TRBV6-4
D gene: .

CDR3 DNA: TGTGCCAGCAGCTTGTTCCCGGAAGGAGAGACCCAGTACTTC
CDR3 protein: CASSLFPEGETQYF
J gene: TRBJ2-5
clone size: .
V gene: TRBV5-4
D gene: .

CDR3 DNA: TGTGCCAGCAGTGGGGACAGGGGGCACGGCTACACCTTC
CDR3 protein: CASSGDRGHGYTF
J gene: TRBJ1-2
clone size: .
V gene: TRBV28
D gene: TRBD1

CDR3 DNA: TGTGCCAGCAGCCCGCCAGCCAGAGCCTACAATGAGCAGTTCTTC
CDR3 protein: CASSPPARAYNEQFF
J gene: TRBJ2-1
clone size: .
V gene: TRBV28
D gene: .

CDR3 DNA: TGCGCCAGCAGCTTAGGTGGGGAACAGGGGCAAGAGACCCAGTACTTC
CDR3 protein: CASSLGGEQGQETQYF
J gene: TRBJ2-5
clone size: .
V gene: TRBV5-1
D gene: TRBD1

CDR3 DNA: TGTGCCACCAGCAGAGATAGGGGGGGACGCACAGATACGCAGTATTTT
CDR3 protein: CATSRDRGGRTDTQYF
J gene: TRBJ2-3
clone size: few
V gene: TRBV15
D gene: .

CDR3 DNA: TGCGCCAGCAGCCAAGATCTTGGTTCTAGCGGGTACGAGCAGTACTTC
CDR3 protein: CASSQDLGSSGYEQYF
J gene: TRBJ2-7
clone size: .
V gene: TRBV4-3
D gene: TRBD2

CDR3 DNA: TGTGCCAGCAGTGTGTTGGGCAGCCAGTACTTC
CDR3 protein: CASSVLGSQYF
J gene: TRBJ2-5
clone size: .
V gene: TRBV25-1
D gene: .

CDR3 DNA: TGTGCCAGCTCACACAACCGGGACAGTAGCTCCTACGAGCAGTACTTC
CDR3 protein: CASSHNRDSSSYEQYF
J gene: TRBJ2-7
clone size: .
V gene: TRBV18
D gene: TRBD1

CDR3 DNA: TGTGCCAGCAGCCGGGCGACAGGGCAAGGCTACACCTTC
CDR3 protein: CASSRATGQGYTF
J gene: TRBJ1-2
clone size: .
V gene: TRBV7-2
D gene: TRBD1

CDR3 DNA: TGCAGTGCTTGGGGCCCGTTACCTAGCTCTGGGGCCAACGTCCTGACTTTC
CDR3 protein: CSAWGPLPSSGANVLTF
J gene: TRBJ2-6
clone size: .
V gene: TRBV20-1
D gene: .

CDR3 DNA: TGCGCCAGCAGTCAAGGTCCGGGGTCCAACGTCCTGACTTTC
CDR3 protein: CASSQGPGSNVLTF
J gene: TRBJ2-6
clone size: .
V gene: TRBV5-1
D gene: .

CDR3 DNA: TGTGCCACCCTTAAGTTCTACGAGCAGTACTTC
CDR3 protein: CATLKFYEQYF
J gene: TRBJ2-7
clone size: few
V gene: TRBV21-1
D gene: .

CDR3 DNA: TGTGCCAGCAGCCAAGATCTTCCGCGGGAGCAGTACTTC
CDR3 protein: CASSQDLPREQYF
J gene: TRBJ2-7
clone size: .
V gene: TRBV14
D gene: .

CDR3 DNA: TGTGCCAGCAGCCCAGGGGGGGAACCGTCCTACGAGCAGTACTTC
CDR3 protein: CASSPGGEPSYEQYF
J gene: TRBJ2-7
clone size: few
V gene: TRBV7-9
D gene: .

CDR3 DNA: TGTGCCACCAGTGTTCCCGGGACATTGAACACCGGGGAGCTGTTTTTT
CDR3 protein: CATSVPGTLNTGELFF
J gene: TRBJ2-2
clone size: .
V gene: TRBV24-1
D gene: .

CDR3 DNA: TGTGCCAGCGCGGCCATAACAGGGGCCTATGGCTACACCTTC
CDR3 protein: CASAAITGAYGYTF
J gene: TRBJ1-2
clone size: .
V gene: TRBV12-3/TRBV12-4
D gene: TRBD1

CDR3 DNA: TGCAGCGTAATACAGGGAGGGGATACGCAGTATTTT
CDR3 protein: CSVIQGGDTQYF
J gene: TRBJ2-3
clone size: .
V gene: TRBV29-1
D gene: .

CDR3 DNA: TGTGCCAGCAGTGAATTTAACATTAATCAGCCCCAGCATTTT
CDR3 protein: CASSEFNINQPQHF
J gene: TRBJ1-5
clone size: .
V gene: TRBV25-1
D gene: .

CDR3 DNA: TGTGCCAGCAGTTTACGAGGCGATACTAGCACAGATACGCAGTATTTT
CDR3 protein: CASSLRGDTSTDTQYF
J gene: TRBJ2-3
clone size: .
V gene: TRBV28
D gene: .

CDR3 DNA: TGCGCCAGCAGCTTATCGGGGCTCGGCACAGATACGCAGTATTTT
CDR3 protein: CASSLSGLGTDTQYF
J gene: TRBJ2-3
clone size: .
V gene: TRBV5-1
D gene: .

CDR3 DNA: TGCGCCAGCAGCCAAGGTAGGAGCGGCAGACGCTACAATGAGCAGTTCTTC
CDR3 protein: CASSQGRSGRRYNEQFF
J gene: TRBJ2-1
clone size: .
V gene: TRBV4-3
D gene: .

CDR3 DNA: TGCGCCAGCAGCTTCCGGGACTCCCCCGGGGATACGCAGTATTTT
CDR3 protein: CASSFRDSPGDTQYF
J gene: TRBJ2-3
clone size: .
V gene: TRBV5-1
D gene: .

CDR3 DNA: TGTGCCAGCAGCTTAGGACCCATGGGCTCAGAAATGTATAGCAATCAGCCCCAGCATTTT
CDR3 protein: CASSLGPMGSEMYSNQPQHF
J gene: TRBJ1-5
clone size: .
V gene: TRBV7-6
D gene: .

CDR3 DNA: TGTGCCAGCAGTGTCCGTAATGAAAAACTGTTTTTT
CDR3 protein: CASSVRNEKLFF
J gene: TRBJ1-4
clone size: .
V gene: TRBV25-1
D gene: .

CDR3 DNA: TGTGCCAGCAGTTTTTCGTCCGGACGCACAGATACGCAGTATTTT
CDR3 protein: CASSFSSGRTDTQYF
J gene: TRBJ2-3
clone size: .
V gene: TRBV28
D gene: .

CDR3 DNA: TGCAGTGCATACAGGGGGCGCGGGTTTACAGATACGCAGTATTTT
CDR3 protein: CSAYRGRGFTDTQYF
J gene: TRBJ2-3
clone size: few
V gene: TRBV20-1
D gene: TRBD1

CDR3 DNA: TGTGCCAGCAGTGATGGGCTAGGGGAAAAACTGTTTTTT
CDR3 protein: CASSDGLGEKLFF
J gene: TRBJ1-4
clone size: few
V gene: TRBV6-6
D gene: .

CDR3 DNA: TGTGCCAGCAGTTACCCCCAATTATTCGGAGAAAGCAATCAGCCCCAGCATTTT
CDR3 protein: CASSYPQLFGESNQPQHF
J gene: TRBJ1-5
clone size: .
V gene: TRBV6-2/TRBV6-3
D gene: .